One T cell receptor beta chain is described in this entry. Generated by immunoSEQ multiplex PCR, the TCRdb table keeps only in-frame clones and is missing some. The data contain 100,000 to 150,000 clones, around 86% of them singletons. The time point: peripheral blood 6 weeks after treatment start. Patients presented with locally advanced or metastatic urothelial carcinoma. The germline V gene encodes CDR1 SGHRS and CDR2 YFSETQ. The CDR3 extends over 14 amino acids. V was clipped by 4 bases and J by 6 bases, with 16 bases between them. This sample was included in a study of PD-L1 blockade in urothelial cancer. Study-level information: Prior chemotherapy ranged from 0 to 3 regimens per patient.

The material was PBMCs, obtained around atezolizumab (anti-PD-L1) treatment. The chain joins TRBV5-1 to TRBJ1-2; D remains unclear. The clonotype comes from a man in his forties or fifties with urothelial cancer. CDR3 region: CASSKSSWRDGYTF. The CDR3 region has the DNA TGCGCCAGCAGCAAGTCATCGTGGAGGGATGGCTACACCTTC.